The 22 T cell receptor beta chains below all came from one sample that was sequenced in a study of blood T cell repertoires in COVID-19. This table comes from immunoSEQ multiplex PCR, and its TCRdb copy is limited to in-frame clones, with some not included. Of under 300,000 clones in the sample, around 90% were seen once. The sequencing input was PBMCs or T cells enriched from blood (not recorded which). All receptors come from a woman between 45 and 60 years old who had recovered from COVID-19.

This sequence joins TRBV6-5 and TRBJ1-6; 7 bases match TRBD1. The CDR3 runs 13 residues. Trimming at V came to 6 bases and at J to 10 bases, leaving 6 bases not matched to a gene. Germline CDR1 MNHEY, CDR2 SVGAGI. The CDR3 spells CASRRDSLSPLHF. As DNA, the CDR3 is TGTGCCAGCAGGCGGGACAGCTTGTCACCCCTCCACTTT.

The V call is TRBV18, the J call TRBJ1-2, with a tentative D call TRBD1 (5 bases). The CDR3 totals 15 residues. Germline lookup yields CDR1 KGHSH and CDR2 LQKENI. Between the trimmed V and J ends, which lost 6 bases and 5 bases, there was a span of 19 bases. The CDR3 DNA follows: TGTGCCAGCTCCCCGGTCGAAGACAGCCCATATGGCTACACCTTC. This codes for CASSPVEDSPYGYTF.

The rearrangement joins TRBV10-1 to TRBJ1-5; no firm D call. The CDR3 has 14 residues. Germline V gene data show CDR1 as WNHNN and CDR2 as SYGVQD (reference sequence). With 5 bases removed from V and 0 bases from J, the gap between germline ends came to 8 bases. The CDR3 spells CASSSRDSNQPQHF. The CDR3 bases are TGCGCCAGCAGTTCACGAGATAGCAATCAGCCCCAGCATTTT.

The sample holds one count of this clone. V is TRBV14 and J is TRBJ1-2, with D unclear. The CDR3 runs 13 residues. CDR1 and CDR2 from the germline V gene are SGHDN and FVKESK. Trimming removed 5 bases at V and 8 bases at J, with 15 bases between. The CDR3 sequence: CASSASGGWGYTF. DNA for the CDR3: TGTGCCAGCAGCGCGAGTGGAGGTTGGGGCTACACCTTC. Combining the CDR3 with reference TRBV14 and TRBJ1-2 gives the whole variable domain EAGVTQFPSHSVIEKGQTVTLRCDPISGHDNLYWYRRVMGKEIKFLLHFVKESKQDESGMPNNRFLAERTGGTYSTLKVQPAELEDSGVYFCASSASGGWGYTFGSGTRLTVV.

V and J are TRBV5-1 and TRBJ2-1, with 9 nucleotides matching TRBD2. Germline CDR1 reads SGHRS; CDR2 reads YFSETQ. The CDR3 contains 14 residues. Trimming at V came to 5 bases and at J to 8 bases, leaving 8 bases not matched to a gene. This CDR3 is CASSLLAGIDEQFF. The CDR3, as DNA: TGCGCCAGCAGTTTGCTAGCGGGAATCGATGAGCAGTTCTTC.

V is TRBV28 and J is TRBJ2-5; tentative D call: TRBD1 (6 bases). The V end was cut by 5 bases, the J end by 10 bases, with 14 bases between. Germline V gene lookup returns CDR1 MDHEN and CDR2 SYDVKM. The CDR3 length is 12 residues. The CDR3 loop reads CASSPPKGDQYF. The CDR3 region has the DNA TGTGCCAGCAGTCCCCCCAAGGGGGACCAGTACTTC.

The V and J genes are TRBV28 and TRBJ1-5; a possible D gene is TRBD1 (5 bases). Trimming left V 8 bases short and J 8 bases short, with 19 bases between. This CDR3 contains 14 residues. Germline assignment: CDR1 MDHEN and CDR2 SYDVKM. The CDR3, as DNA: TGTGCCAGCTCTCCCTATGGGGGGTATGAGCCCCAGCATTTT. It translates to CASSPYGGYEPQHF.

The V call is TRBV28, the J call TRBJ2-7; D is possibly TRBD2 (5 bases). The CDR3 length is 13 residues. V lost 1 base and J 3 bases, leaving 7 bases between the germline ends. Germline values: CDR1 MDHEN, CDR2 SYDVKM. The CDR3 nucleotides are TGTGCCAGCAGTTTATACGGGGTCTACGAGCAGTACTTC. This encodes CASSLYGVYEQYF.

For the CDR3, the DNA is TGCAGTTGGAAGCGGGAGAGTGAGCAGTTCTTC. This encodes CSWKRESEQFF. V and J are TRBV20-1 and TRBJ2-1, with 8 bases identical to TRBD2. Germline assignment: CDR1 DFQATT and CDR2 SNEGSKA (reference sequence). After removal of 8 bases from V and 9 bases from J, the junction contained 6 bases not matched to a gene. This CDR3 contains 11 residues.

The chain carries TRBV20-1 and TRBJ1-2, with TRBD1 identical over 11 bases. Germline trimming cut 3 bases from V and 6 bases from J; bases unmatched to any gene: 15. The CDR3 has 17 residues. Germline CDR1 DFQATT, CDR2 SNEGSKA (reference sequence). The CDR3 spells CSASSAGTGGIMHGYTF. The CDR3 DNA follows: TGCAGTGCTAGTAGTGCCGGGACAGGGGGAATCATGCATGGCTACACCTTC.

The genes are TRBV7-6 and TRBJ2-1, with D possibly being TRBD2 (5 bases). The CDR3 has 15 amino acids. CDR1 is SGHVS, CDR2 FNYEAQ, per germline. Trimming removed 4 bases from V and 6 bases from J, with 16 bases in between. The CDR3 nucleotides are TGTGCCAGCAGCTCCCCCGCGGGTCAGCCCAATGAGCAGTTCTTC. Protein product: CASSSPAGQPNEQFF.

The J gene is TRBJ2-7, the V gene TRBV6-5; D call uncertain. Germline-derived CDR1 and CDR2 are MNHEY and SVGAGI. The V and J ends lost 0 bases and 3 bases respectively, with 9 bases between them. The CDR3 has 14 amino acids. CDR3 in DNA: TGTGCCAGCAGTTACTCTTGGTCCGGCTACGAGCAGTACTTC. Amino acids: CASSYSWSGYEQYF.

The chain employs TRBV24-1 and TRBJ2-1, with 8 bases that match TRBD1. The CDR3 has 15 residues. Germline V gene lookup returns CDR1 KGHDR and CDR2 SFDVKD. V dropped 5 bases and J dropped 3; count of bases not matched to a gene: 5. The CDR3 region has the DNA TGTGCCACCAGTGGACGACAGGGGTACTACAATGAGCAGTTCTTC. Amino acid sequence: CATSGRQGYYNEQFF.

The chain has TRBV5-4 and TRBJ1-2, with TRBD1 identical over 8 bases. V lost 3 bases and J lost 4; bases outside the gene matches: 5. Germline CDR1 and CDR2: SGHNT and YYREEE (reference sequence). The CDR3 consists of 14 residues. This CDR3 is CASSYRDRSYGYTF. CDR3 nucleotide sequence: TGTGCCAGCAGCTACCGGGACAGGTCCTATGGCTACACCTTC.

V and J are TRBV19 and TRBJ1-1, with 8 positions matching TRBD1. V gave up 5 bases and J gave up 11 bases; unmatched junction bases: 10. The CDR3 consists of 13 residues. Germline lookup yields CDR1 LNHDA and CDR2 SQIVND (reference sequence). The CDR3 here is CASSPTGVPPAFF. As DNA, the CDR3 is TGTGCCAGTAGTCCGACAGGGGTCCCACCCGCTTTCTTT.

J is TRBJ1-3 and V is TRBV7-8; weak D call: TRBD1 (5 bases). V dropped 4 bases and J dropped 0 bases, with 10 bases sitting between them. CDR1 and CDR2 from the germline V gene are SGHVS and FQNEAQ. The CDR3 extends over 15 amino acids. This chain's CDR3 is CASSSSGGSGNTIYF. CDR3 nucleotide sequence: TGTGCCAGCAGCTCCTCCGGGGGCTCTGGAAACACCATATATTTT.

This chain connects TRBV7-3 to TRBJ1-2, with D maybe TRBD1 (6 bases). V lost 2 bases, J lost 2 bases, and 6 bases lay in between. The CDR3 is made up of 13 amino acids. Germline-derived CDR1 and CDR2 are SGHTA and FQGTGA. CDR3 region: CASSLGQNYGYTF. Written as DNA, the CDR3 is TGTGCCAGCAGCTTAGGACAGAACTATGGCTACACCTTC.

The chain is built from TRBV18 and TRBJ2-7; TRBD1 aligns across 9 bases. Germline assignment: CDR1 KGHSH and CDR2 LQKENI. This CDR3 is built from 15 residues. V shed 2 bases, J shed 3 bases, and the junction held 5 bases outside the gene matches. CDR3 sequence reads: CASSPGGTGNYEQYF. CDR3 DNA sequence: TGTGCCAGCTCACCAGGGGGGACAGGGAACTACGAGCAGTACTTC. The full variable domain, rest sourced from reference TRBV18 and TRBJ2-7, is NAGVMQNPRHLVRRRGQEARLRCSPMKGHSHVYWYRQLPEEGLKFMVYLQKENIIDESGMPKERFSAEFPKEGPSILRIQQVVRGDSAAYFCASSPGGTGNYEQYFGPGTRLTVT.

The chain combines TRBV6-5 with TRBJ1-2; TRBD1 matches at 8 bases. V gave up 5 bases and J gave up 8 bases; unmatched junction bases: 7. Germline lookup yields CDR1 MNHEY and CDR2 SVGAGI. The CDR3 length is 13 residues. The CDR3 DNA reads TGTGCCAGCAGTCGAGGACAGGGTCGCGGCTACACCTTC. This translates into CASSRGQGRGYTF.

The chain uses TRBV6-5 and TRBJ2-1, with D tentatively TRBD2 (6 bases). Trimming pared 2 bases from V and 9 bases from J, leaving 17 bases between. Germline CDR1 MNHEY, CDR2 SVGAGI. CDR3 length: 15 residues. CDR3 residues: CASSYPAPTSIEQFF. In DNA form, the CDR3 reads TGTGCCAGCAGTTACCCCGCCCCGACTAGTATTGAGCAGTTCTTC.

V and J are TRBV5-4 and TRBJ1-2, with 8 bases lining up with TRBD1. In germline, CDR1 is SGHNT, CDR2 YYREEE (reference sequence). Trimming removed 4 bases from V and 4 bases from J; junction bases left unmatched: 12. The CDR3 has 16 amino acids. The CDR3 sequence: CASSSDRGPRGYGYTF. CDR3 sequence (DNA): TGTGCCAGCAGCAGCGACAGGGGCCCCCGCGGCTATGGCTACACCTTC.

The rearrangement joins TRBV3-1 (or the pseudogene TRBV3-2) to TRBJ2-7; possible D gene TRBD1, 6 bases. Germline V gene lookup returns CDR1 LGHDT and CDR2 YNNKEL (reference sequence). The CDR3 consists of 13 residues. V shed 2 bases and J shed 5 bases, with 10 bases lying between them. This CDR3 is CASSQRGTHEQYF. CDR3 in DNA: TGTGCCAGCAGCCAAAGGGGGACGCACGAGCAGTACTTC.